This is a list of T cell receptor beta chains from one sample in a study of blood T cells in healthy people across ages. Each CDR3 protein gets one entry after TCRdb re-called the 5' RACE reads with MiXCR. This sample has around 2 million distinct CDR3 sequences, with approximately 39% found just once. Input material: blood. All receptors derive from a human donor in good health. Each CDR3 is given with its conserved first and last residue. The D gene is left open where the match is weak. Clone sizes are given selectively: once, few, many, or a class where the clone is expanded.

clone_size: -; j_call: TRBJ1-5; d_call: -; v_call: TRBV4-3; cdr3_nt: TGCGCCAGCAGCCAAGATGGTTCAGGGGGCAATCAGCCCCAGCATTTT; cdr3_aa: CASSQDGSGGNQPQHF
clone_size: -; j_call: TRBJ2-5; d_call: -; v_call: TRBV12-3/TRBV12-4; cdr3_nt: TGTGCCAGCAGTTTAGCCCCGTGGACCCAGTACTTC; cdr3_aa: CASSLAPWTQYF
clone_size: few; j_call: TRBJ2-4; d_call: -; v_call: TRBV5-8; cdr3_nt: TGTGCCAGCAGCCGGAGAGCCAAAAACATTCAGTACTTC; cdr3_aa: CASSRRAKNIQYF
clone_size: few; j_call: TRBJ1-2; d_call: -; v_call: TRBV15; cdr3_nt: TGTGCCACCAGCAGAGATGGAGGGCAGGGGATAGGGTATGGCTACACCTTC; cdr3_aa: CATSRDGGQGIGYGYTF
clone_size: -; j_call: TRBJ1-2; d_call: -; v_call: TRBV4-2; cdr3_nt: TGTGCCAGCAGCCAAGACTTCGGGAAGAAAGGCTACACCTTC; cdr3_aa: CASSQDFGKKGYTF
clone_size: -; j_call: TRBJ1-4; d_call: -; v_call: TRBV3-1; cdr3_nt: TGTGCCAGCAACGGCAGGGGTGATGAAAAACTGTTTTTT; cdr3_aa: CASNGRGDEKLFF
clone_size: -; j_call: TRBJ1-2; d_call: -; v_call: TRBV5-1; cdr3_nt: TGCGCCAGCAGGTTGGACATAGGACAACCCTTTGAAGGCTACACCTTC; cdr3_aa: CASRLDIGQPFEGYTF
clone_size: -; j_call: TRBJ2-3; d_call: -; v_call: TRBV2; cdr3_nt: TGTGCCAGCACTAGTCGGGTCCCAGATACGCAGTATTTT; cdr3_aa: CASTSRVPDTQYF
clone_size: -; j_call: TRBJ2-3; d_call: -; v_call: TRBV29-1; cdr3_nt: TGCAGCGCTTCCATCAGGGCCACAGATACGCAGTATTTT; cdr3_aa: CSASIRATDTQYF
clone_size: -; j_call: TRBJ2-2; d_call: TRBD1; v_call: TRBV19; cdr3_nt: TGTGCCAGTATGAGCAGGGGGATCGCCGGGGAGCTGTTTTTT; cdr3_aa: CASMSRGIAGELFF
clone_size: few; j_call: TRBJ1-6; d_call: -; v_call: TRBV4-1; cdr3_nt: TGCGCCAGCAGCCACGGAGAGGGGGGGTCCTATAATTCACCCCTCCACTTT; cdr3_aa: CASSHGEGGSYNSPLHF
clone_size: many; j_call: TRBJ1-2; d_call: -; v_call: TRBV20-1; cdr3_nt: TGCAGTGCTAGAGGGGGCCCTTATGGCTACACCTTC; cdr3_aa: CSARGGPYGYTF
clone_size: few; j_call: TRBJ1-2; d_call: TRBD1; v_call: TRBV9; cdr3_nt: TGTGCCAGCAGCGTAGATCGACAGGGTGGCTATGGCTACACCTTC; cdr3_aa: CASSVDRQGGYGYTF
clone_size: -; j_call: TRBJ1-2; d_call: -; v_call: TRBV6-5; cdr3_nt: TGTGCCAGCAGATATACAGGGTTGAATGGCTACACCTTC; cdr3_aa: CASRYTGLNGYTF
clone_size: -; j_call: TRBJ2-1; d_call: TRBD2; v_call: TRBV4-2; cdr3_nt: TGTGCCAGCAGCCACCACCGACGGGGGGATGGCCTCAATGAGCAGTTCTTC; cdr3_aa: CASSHHRRGDGLNEQFF
clone_size: few; j_call: TRBJ2-7; d_call: -; v_call: TRBV20-1; cdr3_nt: TGCAGTGCTGGAGAGACCCCCTACTACGAGCAGTACTTC; cdr3_aa: CSAGETPYYEQYF
clone_size: -; j_call: TRBJ2-1; d_call: TRBD1; v_call: TRBV5-1; cdr3_nt: TGCGCCAGCATTTCGGGACAGGGCGCCTACAATGAGCAGTTCTTC; cdr3_aa: CASISGQGAYNEQFF
clone_size: -; j_call: TRBJ2-1; d_call: TRBD2; v_call: TRBV29-1; cdr3_nt: TGCAGCGTTGCGCGGGGACTAGTCCCTAATGAGCAGTTCTTC; cdr3_aa: CSVARGLVPNEQFF
clone_size: few; j_call: TRBJ2-5; d_call: TRBD1; v_call: TRBV10-3; cdr3_nt: TGTGCCATCAGTGGACAGGGTGGTGAGACCCAGTACTTC; cdr3_aa: CAISGQGGETQYF
clone_size: few; j_call: TRBJ2-1; d_call: TRBD2; v_call: TRBV4-3; cdr3_nt: TGCGCCAGCAGCCAAGATGAACTAGCGGGCCTCAGGGGAAATGAGCAGTTCTTC; cdr3_aa: CASSQDELAGLRGNEQFF
clone_size: -; j_call: TRBJ2-1; d_call: TRBD2; v_call: TRBV10-3; cdr3_nt: TGTGCCATCAGTGCGCTAGCGGAGGGCTCCTACAATGAGCAGTTCTTC; cdr3_aa: CAISALAEGSYNEQFF
clone_size: few; j_call: TRBJ2-1; d_call: -; v_call: TRBV12-3/TRBV12-4; cdr3_nt: TGTGCCAGCCGGGAGTCCTACAATGAGCAGTTCTTC; cdr3_aa: CASRESYNEQFF
clone_size: -; j_call: TRBJ2-5; d_call: TRBD1; v_call: TRBV7-2; cdr3_nt: TGTGCCAGCAGCCCCGGACAGGCCAGCACGGCCCAGTACTTC; cdr3_aa: CASSPGQASTAQYF
clone_size: -; j_call: TRBJ1-2; d_call: TRBD1; v_call: TRBV6-1; cdr3_nt: TGTGCCAGCAGTGCCAGAACAGGGGTGGACTATGGCTACACCTTC; cdr3_aa: CASSARTGVDYGYTF
clone_size: few; j_call: TRBJ1-2; d_call: -; v_call: TRBV28; cdr3_nt: TGTGCCAGCAGTGCTACGACCGGTATGGACCAACCACTCTATGGCTACACCTTC; cdr3_aa: CASSATTGMDQPLYGYTF
clone_size: few; j_call: TRBJ2-5; d_call: -; v_call: TRBV2; cdr3_nt: TGTGCCAGCAACCTCGGTCGGACCCAAGAGACCCAGTACTTC; cdr3_aa: CASNLGRTQETQYF
clone_size: -; j_call: TRBJ1-4; d_call: -; v_call: TRBV13; cdr3_nt: TGTGCCAGCAGCATTCCCGGTGGGGCAACTAATGAAAAACTGTTTTTT; cdr3_aa: CASSIPGGATNEKLFF
clone_size: -; j_call: TRBJ1-2; d_call: TRBD1; v_call: TRBV5-1; cdr3_nt: TGCGCCAGCAGCTTGGGCGGACAGGGGGCAGGTGGCTACACCTTC; cdr3_aa: CASSLGGQGAGGYTF
clone_size: few; j_call: TRBJ1-2; d_call: -; v_call: TRBV12-3/TRBV12-4; cdr3_nt: TGTGCCAGCAGTTTAGCGCCCGGCAGATCAGGTTCTAACTATGGCTACACCTTC; cdr3_aa: CASSLAPGRSGSNYGYTF
clone_size: -; j_call: TRBJ2-1; d_call: TRBD1; v_call: TRBV7-9; cdr3_nt: TGTGCCGGCAGCAAAGACAGGGGCGGTGAGCAGTTCTTC; cdr3_aa: CAGSKDRGGEQFF
clone_size: -; j_call: TRBJ2-1; d_call: -; v_call: TRBV12-3/TRBV12-4; cdr3_nt: TGTGCCAGCAGTCGTAGTGGCGGGGGCCGGAACAATGAGCAGTTCTTC; cdr3_aa: CASSRSGGGRNNEQFF
clone_size: -; j_call: TRBJ2-1; d_call: TRBD1; v_call: TRBV7-3; cdr3_nt: TGTGCCAGCAGCTCTAGGGACAGGGAAGTTTTATTCTCCTACAATGAGCAGTTCTTC; cdr3_aa: CASSSRDREVLFSYNEQFF
clone_size: -; j_call: TRBJ1-1; d_call: -; v_call: TRBV12-3/TRBV12-4; cdr3_nt: TGTGCCAGCAGTTTAAGTGGACCAGGGGCGAACACTGAAGCTTTCTTT; cdr3_aa: CASSLSGPGANTEAFF
clone_size: -; j_call: TRBJ1-1; d_call: -; v_call: TRBV20-1; cdr3_nt: TGCAGTGCTAGAGACGACACCCTTGAAGCTTTCTTT; cdr3_aa: CSARDDTLEAFF
clone_size: few; j_call: TRBJ1-5; d_call: TRBD1; v_call: TRBV4-3; cdr3_nt: TGCGCCAGCAGCCCCAGACAGGGCGCCAATCAGCCCCAGCATTTT; cdr3_aa: CASSPRQGANQPQHF
clone_size: many; j_call: TRBJ2-7; d_call: -; v_call: TRBV7-2; cdr3_nt: TGTGCCAGCAGCTTTAGGTCGACCTACGAGCAGTACTTC; cdr3_aa: CASSFRSTYEQYF
clone_size: once; j_call: TRBJ2-2; d_call: -; v_call: TRBV7-2; cdr3_nt: TGTGCCAGCAGCTTAAGAAAAGGGGCGAACAGGAACACCGGGGAGCTGTTTTTT; cdr3_aa: CASSLRKGANRNTGELFF